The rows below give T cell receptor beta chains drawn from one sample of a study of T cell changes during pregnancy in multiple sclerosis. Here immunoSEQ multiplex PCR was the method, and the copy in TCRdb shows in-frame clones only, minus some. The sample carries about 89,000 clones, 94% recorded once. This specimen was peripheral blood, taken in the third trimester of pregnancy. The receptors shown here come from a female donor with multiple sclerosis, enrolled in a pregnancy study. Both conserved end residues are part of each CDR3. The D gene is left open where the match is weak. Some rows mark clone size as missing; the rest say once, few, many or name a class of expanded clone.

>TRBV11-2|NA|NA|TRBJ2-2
CAIVRRSGTGELFF
TGTGCCATAGTCCGTAGGTCGGGCACCGGGGAGCTGTTTTTT
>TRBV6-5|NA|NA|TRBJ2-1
CASSYRREYGNEQFF
TGTGCCAGCAGTTATCGGAGGGAGTACGGGAATGAGCAGTTCTTC
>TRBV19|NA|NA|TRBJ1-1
CASRVTGFNTEAFF
TGTGCCAGTAGGGTTACAGGCTTTAACACTGAAGCTTTCTTT
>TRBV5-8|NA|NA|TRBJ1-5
CASSLVRDNGFYSNQPQHF
TGTGCCAGCAGCTTGGTACGGGACAACGGGTTCTATAGCAATCAGCCCCAGCATTTT
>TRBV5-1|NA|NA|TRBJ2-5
CASSWWLGETQYF
TGCGCCAGCAGCTGGTGGCTAGGCGAGACCCAGTACTTC
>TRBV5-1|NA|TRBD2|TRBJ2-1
CASSLEGSGMFSYNEQFF
TGCGCCAGCAGCTTGGAGGGTAGCGGGATGTTTTCCTACAATGAGCAGTTCTTC
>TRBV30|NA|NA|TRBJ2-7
CAWSVGALPGKISYEQYF
TGTGCCTGGAGTGTTGGAGCTCTCCCAGGGAAAATCTCCTACGAGCAGTACTTC
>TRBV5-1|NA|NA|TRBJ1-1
CASSPGRPFRGNTEAFF
TGCGCCAGCAGCCCCGGGCGGCCCTTCAGGGGGAACACTGAAGCTTTCTTT
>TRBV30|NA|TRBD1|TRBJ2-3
CASHRGLVADTQYF
TGTGCCTCCCACAGGGGGCTTGTTGCAGATACGCAGTATTTT
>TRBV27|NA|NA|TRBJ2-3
CGAGPSTDTQYF
TGTGGGGCGGGCCCTAGCACAGATACGCAGTATTTT
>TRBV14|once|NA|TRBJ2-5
CASSQLGFPETQYF
TGTGCCAGCAGCCAACTAGGATTTCCAGAGACCCAGTACTTC
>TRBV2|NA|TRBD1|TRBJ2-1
CASSAPGQGARMGYEQFF
TGTGCCAGCAGTGCCCCGGGACAGGGGGCTCGTATGGGCTATGAGCAGTTCTTC